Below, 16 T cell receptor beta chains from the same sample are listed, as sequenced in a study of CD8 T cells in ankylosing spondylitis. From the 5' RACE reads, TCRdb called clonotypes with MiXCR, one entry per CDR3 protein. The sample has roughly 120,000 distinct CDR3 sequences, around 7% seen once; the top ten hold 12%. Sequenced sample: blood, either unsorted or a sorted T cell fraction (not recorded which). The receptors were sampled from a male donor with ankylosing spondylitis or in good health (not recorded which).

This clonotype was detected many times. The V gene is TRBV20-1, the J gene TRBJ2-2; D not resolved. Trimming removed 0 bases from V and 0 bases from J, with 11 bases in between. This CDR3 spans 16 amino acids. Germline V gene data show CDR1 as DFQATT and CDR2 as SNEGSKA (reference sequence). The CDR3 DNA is TGCAGTGCTAGAGATTTAGGCGGACCGAACACCGGGGAGCTGTTTTTT. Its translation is CSARDLGGPNTGELFF.

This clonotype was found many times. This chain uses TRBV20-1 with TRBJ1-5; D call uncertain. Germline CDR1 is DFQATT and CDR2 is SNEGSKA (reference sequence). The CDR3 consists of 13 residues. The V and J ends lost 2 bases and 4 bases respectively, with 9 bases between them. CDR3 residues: CSARTSKNQPQHF. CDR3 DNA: TGCAGTGCTAGAACGTCCAAGAATCAGCCCCAGCATTTT.

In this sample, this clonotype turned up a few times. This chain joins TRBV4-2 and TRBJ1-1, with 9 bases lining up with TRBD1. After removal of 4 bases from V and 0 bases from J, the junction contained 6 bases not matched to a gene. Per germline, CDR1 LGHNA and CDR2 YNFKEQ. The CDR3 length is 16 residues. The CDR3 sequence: CASSPGQGPMNTEAFF. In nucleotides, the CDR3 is TGTGCCAGCAGCCCTGGACAGGGGCCTATGAACACTGAAGCTTTCTTT.

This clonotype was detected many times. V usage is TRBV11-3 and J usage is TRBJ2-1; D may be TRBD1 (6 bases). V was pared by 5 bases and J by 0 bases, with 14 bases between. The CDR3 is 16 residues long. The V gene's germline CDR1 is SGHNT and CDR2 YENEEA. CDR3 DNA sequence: TGTGCCAGCAGCATAACAGGGCCTAGCTCCTACAATGAGCAGTTCTTC. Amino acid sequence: CASSITGPSSYNEQFF.

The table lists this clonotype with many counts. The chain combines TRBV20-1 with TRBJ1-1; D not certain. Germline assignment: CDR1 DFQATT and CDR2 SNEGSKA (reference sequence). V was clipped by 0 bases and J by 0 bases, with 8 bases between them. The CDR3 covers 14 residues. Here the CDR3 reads CSARDFGVNTEAFF. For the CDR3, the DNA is TGCAGTGCTAGAGATTTCGGGGTGAACACTGAAGCTTTCTTT.

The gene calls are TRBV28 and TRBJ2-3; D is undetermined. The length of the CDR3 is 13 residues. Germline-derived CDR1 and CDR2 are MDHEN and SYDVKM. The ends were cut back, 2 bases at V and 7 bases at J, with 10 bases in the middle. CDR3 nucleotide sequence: TGTGCCAGCAGTTTACCGGTGTTGAATACGCAGTATTTT. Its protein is CASSLPVLNTQYF.

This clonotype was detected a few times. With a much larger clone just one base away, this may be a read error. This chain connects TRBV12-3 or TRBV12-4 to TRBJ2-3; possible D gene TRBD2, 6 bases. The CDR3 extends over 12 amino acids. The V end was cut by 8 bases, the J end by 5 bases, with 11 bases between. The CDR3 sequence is CASPPGLDTQYF. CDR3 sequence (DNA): TGTGCCAGCCCCCCGGGACTAGATACGCAGTATTTT.

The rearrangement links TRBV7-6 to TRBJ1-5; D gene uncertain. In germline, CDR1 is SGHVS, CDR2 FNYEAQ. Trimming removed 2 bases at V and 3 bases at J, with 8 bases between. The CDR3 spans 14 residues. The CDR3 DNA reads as TGTGCCAGCAGCTTAAGTCCTATCAATCAGCCCCAGCATTTT. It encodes CASSLSPINQPQHF.

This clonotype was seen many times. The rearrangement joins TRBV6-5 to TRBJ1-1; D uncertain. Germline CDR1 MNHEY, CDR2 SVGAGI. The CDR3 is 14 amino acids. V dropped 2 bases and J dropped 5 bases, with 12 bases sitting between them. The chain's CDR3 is CASSYRVGSTEAFF. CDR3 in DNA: TGTGCCAGCAGTTACAGGGTGGGGTCTACTGAAGCTTTCTTT.

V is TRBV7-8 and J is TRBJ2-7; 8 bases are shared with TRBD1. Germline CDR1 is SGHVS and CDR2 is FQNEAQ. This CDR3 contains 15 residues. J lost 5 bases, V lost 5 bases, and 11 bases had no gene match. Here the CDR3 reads CASSLQGAAGNEQYF. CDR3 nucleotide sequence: TGTGCCAGCAGCCTGCAGGGGGCCGCCGGCAACGAGCAGTACTTC.

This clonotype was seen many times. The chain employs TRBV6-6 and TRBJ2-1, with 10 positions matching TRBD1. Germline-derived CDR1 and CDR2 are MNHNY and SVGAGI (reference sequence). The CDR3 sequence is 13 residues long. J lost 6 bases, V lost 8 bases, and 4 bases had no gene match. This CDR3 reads CASGGTGVNEQFF. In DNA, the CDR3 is TGTGCCAGCGGCGGGACAGGGGTCAATGAGCAGTTCTTC.

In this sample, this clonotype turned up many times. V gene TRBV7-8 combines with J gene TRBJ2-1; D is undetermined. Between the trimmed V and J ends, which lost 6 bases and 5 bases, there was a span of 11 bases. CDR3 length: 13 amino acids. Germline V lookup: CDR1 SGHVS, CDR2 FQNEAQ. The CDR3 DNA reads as TGTGCCAGCAGTTTAAACACCGACAATGAGCAGTTCTTC. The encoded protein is CASSLNTDNEQFF.

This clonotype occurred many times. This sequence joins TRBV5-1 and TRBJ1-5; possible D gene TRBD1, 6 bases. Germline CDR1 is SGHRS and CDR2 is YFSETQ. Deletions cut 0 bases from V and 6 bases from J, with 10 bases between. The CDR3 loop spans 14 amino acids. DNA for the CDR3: TGCGCCAGCAGCTTGGTGGGGGGCGTTCAGCCCCAGCATTTT. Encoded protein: CASSLVGGVQPQHF.

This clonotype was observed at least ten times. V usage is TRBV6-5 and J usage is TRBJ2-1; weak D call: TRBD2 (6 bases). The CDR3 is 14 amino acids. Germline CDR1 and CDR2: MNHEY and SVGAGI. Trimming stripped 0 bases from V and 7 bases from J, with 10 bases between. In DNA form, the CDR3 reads TGTGCCAGCAGTTACTCCGCTGGGGGGAATGAGCAGTTCTTC. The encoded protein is CASSYSAGGNEQFF.

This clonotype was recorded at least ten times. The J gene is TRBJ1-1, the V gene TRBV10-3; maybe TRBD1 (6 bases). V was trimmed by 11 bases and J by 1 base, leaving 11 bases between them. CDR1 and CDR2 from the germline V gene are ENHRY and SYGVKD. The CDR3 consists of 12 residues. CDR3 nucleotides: TGTGCCTCAAAGGGGGGGAACACTGAAGCTTTCTTT. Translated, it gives CASKGGNTEAFF.

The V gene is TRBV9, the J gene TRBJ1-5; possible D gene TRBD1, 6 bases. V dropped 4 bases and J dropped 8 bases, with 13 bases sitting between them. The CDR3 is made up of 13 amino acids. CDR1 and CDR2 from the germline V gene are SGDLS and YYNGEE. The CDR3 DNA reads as TGTGCCAGCAGCCCCTCGGGGGCTGAGCCCCAGCATTTT. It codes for CASSPSGAEPQHF. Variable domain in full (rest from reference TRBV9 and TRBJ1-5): DSGVTQTPKHLITATGQRVTLRCSPRSGDLSVYWYQQSLDQGLQFLIQYYNGEERAKGNILERFSAQQFPDLHSELNLSSLELGDSALYFCASSPSGAEPQHFGDGTRLSIL.